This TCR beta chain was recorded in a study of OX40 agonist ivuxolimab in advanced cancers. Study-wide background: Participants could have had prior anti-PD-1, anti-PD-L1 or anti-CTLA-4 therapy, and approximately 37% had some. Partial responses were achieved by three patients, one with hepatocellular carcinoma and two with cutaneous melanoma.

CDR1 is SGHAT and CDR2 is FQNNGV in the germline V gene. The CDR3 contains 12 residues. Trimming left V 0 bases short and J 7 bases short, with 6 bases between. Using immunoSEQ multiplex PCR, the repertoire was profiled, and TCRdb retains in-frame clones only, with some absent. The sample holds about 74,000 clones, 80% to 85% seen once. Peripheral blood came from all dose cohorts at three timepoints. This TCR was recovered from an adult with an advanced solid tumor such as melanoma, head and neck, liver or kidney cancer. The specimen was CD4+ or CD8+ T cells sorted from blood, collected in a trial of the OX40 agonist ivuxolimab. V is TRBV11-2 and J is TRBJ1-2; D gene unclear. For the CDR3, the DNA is TGTGCCAGCAGCTTAGATCCAGTTGGCTACACCTTC. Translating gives CASSLDPVGYTF.